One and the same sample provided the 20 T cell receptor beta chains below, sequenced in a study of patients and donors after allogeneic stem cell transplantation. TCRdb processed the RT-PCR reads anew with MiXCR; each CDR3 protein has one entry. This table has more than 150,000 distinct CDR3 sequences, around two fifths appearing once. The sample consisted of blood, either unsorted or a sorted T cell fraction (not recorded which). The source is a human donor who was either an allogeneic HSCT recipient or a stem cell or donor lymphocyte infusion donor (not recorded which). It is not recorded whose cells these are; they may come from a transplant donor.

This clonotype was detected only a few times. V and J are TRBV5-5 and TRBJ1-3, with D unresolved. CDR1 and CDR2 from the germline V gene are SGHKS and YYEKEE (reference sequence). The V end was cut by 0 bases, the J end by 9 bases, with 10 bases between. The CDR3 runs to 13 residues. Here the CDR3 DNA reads TGTGCCAGCAGCTTGGGTGACGTAGGCACCATATATTTT. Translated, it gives CASSLGDVGTIYF.

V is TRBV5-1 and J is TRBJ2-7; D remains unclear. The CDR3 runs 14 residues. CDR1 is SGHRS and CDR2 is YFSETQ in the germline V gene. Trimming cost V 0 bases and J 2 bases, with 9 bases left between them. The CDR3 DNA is TGCGCCAGCAGCTTGGGATGGATAACCTACGAGCAGTACTTC. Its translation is CASSLGWITYEQYF.

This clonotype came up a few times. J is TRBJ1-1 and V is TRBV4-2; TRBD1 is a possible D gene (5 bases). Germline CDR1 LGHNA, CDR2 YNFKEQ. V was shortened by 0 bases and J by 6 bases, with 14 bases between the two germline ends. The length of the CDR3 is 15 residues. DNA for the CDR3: TGTGCCAGCAGCCAAGACGAGGGGATGGAACCTGAAGCTTTCTTT. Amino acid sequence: CASSQDEGMEPEAFF.

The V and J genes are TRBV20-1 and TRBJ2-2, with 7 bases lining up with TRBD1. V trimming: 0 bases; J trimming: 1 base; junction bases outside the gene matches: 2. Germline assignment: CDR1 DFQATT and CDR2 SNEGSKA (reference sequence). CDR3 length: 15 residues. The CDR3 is CSARDRTGNTGELFF. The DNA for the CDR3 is TGCAGTGCTAGAGATCGGACAGGGAACACCGGGGAGCTGTTTTTT.

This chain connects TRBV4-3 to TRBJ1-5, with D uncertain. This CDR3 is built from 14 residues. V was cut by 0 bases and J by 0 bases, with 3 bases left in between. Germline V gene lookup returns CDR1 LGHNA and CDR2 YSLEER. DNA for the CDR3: TGCGCCAGCAGCCAAGAAGTTAGCAATCAGCCCCAGCATTTT. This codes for CASSQEVSNQPQHF.

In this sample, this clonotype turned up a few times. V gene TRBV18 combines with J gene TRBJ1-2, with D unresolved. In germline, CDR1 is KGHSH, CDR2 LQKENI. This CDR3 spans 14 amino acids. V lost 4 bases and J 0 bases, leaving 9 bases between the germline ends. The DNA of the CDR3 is TGTGCCAGCTCACAGACGGGAGCTAACTATGGCTACACCTTC. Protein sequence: CASSQTGANYGYTF.

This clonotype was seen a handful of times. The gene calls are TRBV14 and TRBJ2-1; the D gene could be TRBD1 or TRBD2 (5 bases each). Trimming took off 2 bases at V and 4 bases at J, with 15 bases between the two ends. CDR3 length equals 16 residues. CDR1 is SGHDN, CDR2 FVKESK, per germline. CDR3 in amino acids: CASSQRFRDGYNEQFF. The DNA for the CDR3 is TGTGCCAGCAGCCAAAGGTTCCGGGACGGATACAATGAGCAGTTCTTC.

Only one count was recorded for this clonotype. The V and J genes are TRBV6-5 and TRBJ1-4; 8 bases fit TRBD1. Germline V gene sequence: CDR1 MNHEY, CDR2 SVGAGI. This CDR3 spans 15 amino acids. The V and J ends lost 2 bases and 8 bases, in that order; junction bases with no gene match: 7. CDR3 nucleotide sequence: TGTGCCAGCAGTTACACAGGGGGGAGTGGGGAAAAACTGTTTTTT. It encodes CASSYTGGSGEKLFF.

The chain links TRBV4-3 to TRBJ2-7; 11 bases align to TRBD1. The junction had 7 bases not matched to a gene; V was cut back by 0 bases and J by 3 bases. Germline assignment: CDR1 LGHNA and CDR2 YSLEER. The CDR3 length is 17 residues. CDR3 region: CASSQEMGQGVIYEQYF. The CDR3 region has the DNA TGCGCCAGCAGCCAAGAAATGGGACAGGGGGTTATCTACGAGCAGTACTTC.

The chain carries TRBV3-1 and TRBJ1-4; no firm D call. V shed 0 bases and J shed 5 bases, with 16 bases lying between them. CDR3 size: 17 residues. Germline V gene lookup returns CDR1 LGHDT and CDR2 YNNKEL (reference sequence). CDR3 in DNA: TGTGCCAGCAGCCAAGATTGGGGAGGAGGCCTAAATGAAAAACTGTTTTTT. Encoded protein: CASSQDWGGGLNEKLFF.

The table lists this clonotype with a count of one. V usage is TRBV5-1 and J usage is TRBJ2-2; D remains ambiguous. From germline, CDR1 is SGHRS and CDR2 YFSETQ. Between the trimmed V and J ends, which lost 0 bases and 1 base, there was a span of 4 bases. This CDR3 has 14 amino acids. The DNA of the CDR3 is TGCGCCAGCAGCTTGGAACGGAACACCGGGGAGCTGTTTTTT. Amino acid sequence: CASSLERNTGELFF.

Here the CDR3 DNA reads TGTGCCAGCAGTGGAGGACTAGCGGGGGCCTACGAGCAGTACTTC. Translating it yields CASSGGLAGAYEQYF. This chain connects TRBV27 to TRBJ2-7, with 13 nucleotides matching TRBD2. J lost 2 bases, V lost 5 bases, and 3 bases had no gene match. This CDR3 comprises 15 residues. Germline V gene sequence: CDR1 MNHEY, CDR2 SMNVEV (reference sequence).

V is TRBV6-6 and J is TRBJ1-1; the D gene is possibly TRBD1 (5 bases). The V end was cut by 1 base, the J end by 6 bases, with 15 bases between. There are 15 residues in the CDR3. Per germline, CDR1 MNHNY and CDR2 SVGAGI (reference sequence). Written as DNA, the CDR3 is TGTGCCAGCAGTTACTACGGGGGGGGAAGTGCTGAAGCTTTCTTT. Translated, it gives CASSYYGGGSAEAFF.

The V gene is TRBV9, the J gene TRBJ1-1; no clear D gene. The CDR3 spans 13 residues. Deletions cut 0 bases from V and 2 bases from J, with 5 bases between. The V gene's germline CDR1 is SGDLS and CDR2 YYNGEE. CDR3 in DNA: TGTGCCAGCAGCGTAGGCGATAACACTGAAGCTTTCTTT. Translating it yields CASSVGDNTEAFF.

The CDR3 protein is CASSQGSGSNNEQFF. The CDR3 DNA is TGCGCCAGCAGCCAAGGTAGCGGGAGTAACAATGAGCAGTTCTTC. V and J are TRBV4-3 and TRBJ2-1; 9 bases align to TRBD2. CDR1 is LGHNA, CDR2 YSLEER, per germline. The CDR3 sequence is 15 residues long. V was clipped by 1 base and J by 5 bases; unmatched bases: 3.

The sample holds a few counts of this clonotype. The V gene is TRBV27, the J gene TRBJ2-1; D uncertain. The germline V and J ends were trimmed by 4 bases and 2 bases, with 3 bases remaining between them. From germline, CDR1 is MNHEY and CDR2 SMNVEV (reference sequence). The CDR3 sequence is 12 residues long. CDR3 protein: CASSSPYNEQFF. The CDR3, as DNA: TGTGCCAGCAGTTCCCCCTACAATGAGCAGTTCTTC.

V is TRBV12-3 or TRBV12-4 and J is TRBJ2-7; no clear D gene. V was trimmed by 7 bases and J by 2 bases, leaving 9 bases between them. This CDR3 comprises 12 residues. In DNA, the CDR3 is TGTGCCAGCACGACCCTTCCCTACGAGCAGTACTTC. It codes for CASTTLPYEQYF.

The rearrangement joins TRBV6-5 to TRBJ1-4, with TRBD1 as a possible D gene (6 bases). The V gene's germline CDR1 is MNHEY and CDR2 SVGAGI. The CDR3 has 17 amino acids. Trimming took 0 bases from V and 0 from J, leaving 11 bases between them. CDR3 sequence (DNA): TGTGCCAGCAGTTACTCGACGGGGGCTGCAACTAATGAAAAACTGTTTTTT. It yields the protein CASSYSTGAATNEKLFF.

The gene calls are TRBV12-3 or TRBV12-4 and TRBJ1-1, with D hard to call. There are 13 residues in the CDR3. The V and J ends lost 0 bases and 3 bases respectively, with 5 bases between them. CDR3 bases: TGTGCCAGCAGTTTAGCGCCAGACACTGAAGCTTTCTTT. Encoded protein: CASSLAPDTEAFF.

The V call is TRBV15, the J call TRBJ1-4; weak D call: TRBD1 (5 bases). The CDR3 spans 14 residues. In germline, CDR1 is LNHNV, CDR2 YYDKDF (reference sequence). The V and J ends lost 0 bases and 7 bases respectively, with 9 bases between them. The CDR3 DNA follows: TGTGCCACCAGCAGAGAAGGGGTCGGTGAAAAACTGTTTTTT. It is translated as CATSREGVGEKLFF.